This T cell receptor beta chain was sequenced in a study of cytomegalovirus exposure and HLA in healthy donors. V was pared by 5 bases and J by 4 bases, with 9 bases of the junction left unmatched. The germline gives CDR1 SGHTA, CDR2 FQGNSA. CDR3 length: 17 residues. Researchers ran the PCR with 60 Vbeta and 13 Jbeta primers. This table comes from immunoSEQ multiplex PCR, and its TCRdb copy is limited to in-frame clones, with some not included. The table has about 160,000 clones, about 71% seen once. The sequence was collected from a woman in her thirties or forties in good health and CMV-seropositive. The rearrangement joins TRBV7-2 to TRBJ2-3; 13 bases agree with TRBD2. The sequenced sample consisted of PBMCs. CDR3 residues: CASSLQGTSGTSDTQYF. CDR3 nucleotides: TGTGCCAGCAGCCTCCAAGGGACTAGCGGGACCTCAGATACGCAGTATTTT.